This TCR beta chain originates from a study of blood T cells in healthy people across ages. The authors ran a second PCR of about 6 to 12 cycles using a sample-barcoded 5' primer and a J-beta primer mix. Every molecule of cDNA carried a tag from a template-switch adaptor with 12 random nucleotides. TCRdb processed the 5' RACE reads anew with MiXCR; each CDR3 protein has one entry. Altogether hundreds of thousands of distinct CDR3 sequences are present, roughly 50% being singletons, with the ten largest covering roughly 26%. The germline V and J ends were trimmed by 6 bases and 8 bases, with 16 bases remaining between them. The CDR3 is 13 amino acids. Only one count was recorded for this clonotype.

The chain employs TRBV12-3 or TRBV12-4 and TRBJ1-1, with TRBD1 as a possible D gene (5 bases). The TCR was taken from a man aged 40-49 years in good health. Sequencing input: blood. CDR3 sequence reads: CASRQTTGLEAFF. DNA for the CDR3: TGTGCCAGCAGACAGACCACAGGATTAGAAGCTTTCTTT.